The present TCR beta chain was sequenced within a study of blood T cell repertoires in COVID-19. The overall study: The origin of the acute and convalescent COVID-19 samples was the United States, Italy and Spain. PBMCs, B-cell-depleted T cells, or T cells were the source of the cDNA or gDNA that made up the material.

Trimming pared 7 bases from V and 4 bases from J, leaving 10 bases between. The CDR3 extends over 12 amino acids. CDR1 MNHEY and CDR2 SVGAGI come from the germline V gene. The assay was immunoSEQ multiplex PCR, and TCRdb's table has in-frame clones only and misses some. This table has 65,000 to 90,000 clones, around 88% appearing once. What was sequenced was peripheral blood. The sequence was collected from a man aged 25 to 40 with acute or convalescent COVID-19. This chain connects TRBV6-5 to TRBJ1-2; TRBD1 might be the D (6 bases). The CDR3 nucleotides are TGTGCCAGCATCCGGGACATCTATGGCTACACCTTC. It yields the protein CASIRDIYGYTF.